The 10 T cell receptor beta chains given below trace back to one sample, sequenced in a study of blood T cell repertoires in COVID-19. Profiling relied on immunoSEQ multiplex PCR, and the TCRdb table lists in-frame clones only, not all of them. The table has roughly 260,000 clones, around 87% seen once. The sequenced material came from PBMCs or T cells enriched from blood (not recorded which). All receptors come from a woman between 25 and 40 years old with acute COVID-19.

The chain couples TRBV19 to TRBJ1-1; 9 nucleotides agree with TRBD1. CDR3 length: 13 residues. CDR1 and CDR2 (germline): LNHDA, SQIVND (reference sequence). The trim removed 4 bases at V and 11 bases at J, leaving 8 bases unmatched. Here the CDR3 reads CASSTADRGRAFF. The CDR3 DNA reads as TGTGCCAGTAGTACCGCGGACAGGGGCCGTGCTTTCTTT.

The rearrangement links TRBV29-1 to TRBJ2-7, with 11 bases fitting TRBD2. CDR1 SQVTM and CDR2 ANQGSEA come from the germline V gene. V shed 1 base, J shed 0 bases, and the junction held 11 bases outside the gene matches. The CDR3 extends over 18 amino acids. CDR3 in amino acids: CSVEGGPGLADISYEQYF. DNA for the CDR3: TGCAGCGTTGAAGGCGGTCCGGGACTAGCGGATATCTCCTACGAGCAGTACTTC.

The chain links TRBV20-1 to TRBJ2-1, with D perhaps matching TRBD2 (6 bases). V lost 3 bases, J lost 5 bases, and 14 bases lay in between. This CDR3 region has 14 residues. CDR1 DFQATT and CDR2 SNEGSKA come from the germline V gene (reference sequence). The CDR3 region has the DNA TGCAGTGCTAGTAGGCTAGCGCTAAACAATGAGCAGTTCTTC. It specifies CSASRLALNNEQFF.

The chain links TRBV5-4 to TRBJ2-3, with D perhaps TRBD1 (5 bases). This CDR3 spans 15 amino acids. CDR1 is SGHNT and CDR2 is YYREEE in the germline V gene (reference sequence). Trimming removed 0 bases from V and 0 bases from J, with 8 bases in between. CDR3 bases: TGTGCCAGCAGCTTGGCGCAGGGCAGCACAGATACGCAGTATTTT. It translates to CASSLAQGSTDTQYF.

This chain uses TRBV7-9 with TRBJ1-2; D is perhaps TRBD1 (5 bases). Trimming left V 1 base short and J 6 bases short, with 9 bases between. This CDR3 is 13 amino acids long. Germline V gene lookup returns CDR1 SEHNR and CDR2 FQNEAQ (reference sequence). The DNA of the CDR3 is TGTGCCAGCAGCTTAGTGGCAGGGAATGGCTACACCTTC. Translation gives CASSLVAGNGYTF. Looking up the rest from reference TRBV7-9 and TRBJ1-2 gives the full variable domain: DTGVSQNPRHKITKRGQNVTFRCDPISEHNRLYWYRQTLGQGPEFLTYFQNEAQLEKSRLLSDRFSAERPKGSFSTLEIQRTEQGDSAMYLCASSLVAGNGYTFGSGTRLTVV.

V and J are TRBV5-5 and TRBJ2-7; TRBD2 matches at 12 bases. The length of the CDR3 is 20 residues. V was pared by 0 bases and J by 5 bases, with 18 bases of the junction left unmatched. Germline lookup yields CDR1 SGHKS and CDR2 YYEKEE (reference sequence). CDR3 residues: CASSLGDRLAGAPFEDEQYF. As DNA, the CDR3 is TGTGCCAGCAGCTTGGGGGACCGACTAGCGGGAGCCCCTTTTGAGGACGAGCAGTACTTC.

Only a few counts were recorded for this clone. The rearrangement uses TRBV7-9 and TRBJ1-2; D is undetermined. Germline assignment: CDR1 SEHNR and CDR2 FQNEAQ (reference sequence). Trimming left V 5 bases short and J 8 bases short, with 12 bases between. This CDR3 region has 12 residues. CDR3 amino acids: CASSPDSPGYTF. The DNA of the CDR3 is TGTGCCAGCAGCCCAGATAGCCCCGGCTACACCTTC.

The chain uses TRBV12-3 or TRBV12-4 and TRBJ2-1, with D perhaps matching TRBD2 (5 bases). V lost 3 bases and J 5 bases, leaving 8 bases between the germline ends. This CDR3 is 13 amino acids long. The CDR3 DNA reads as TGTGCCAGCAGTTTCCTAGCCCACAATGAGCAGTTCTTC. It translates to CASSFLAHNEQFF.

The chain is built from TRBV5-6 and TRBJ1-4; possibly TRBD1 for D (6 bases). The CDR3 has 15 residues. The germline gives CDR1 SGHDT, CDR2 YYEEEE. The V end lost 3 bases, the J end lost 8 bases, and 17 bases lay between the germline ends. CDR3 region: CASSSVQGVGEKLFF. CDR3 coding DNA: TGTGCCAGCAGCTCCGTACAGGGCGTCGGGGAAAAACTGTTTTTT.

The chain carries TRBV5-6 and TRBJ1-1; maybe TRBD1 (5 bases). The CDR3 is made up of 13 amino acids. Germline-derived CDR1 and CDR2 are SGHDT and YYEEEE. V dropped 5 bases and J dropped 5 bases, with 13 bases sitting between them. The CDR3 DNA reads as TGTGCCAGCAGATTCGACAGAGGTACTGAAGCTTTCTTT. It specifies CASRFDRGTEAFF.